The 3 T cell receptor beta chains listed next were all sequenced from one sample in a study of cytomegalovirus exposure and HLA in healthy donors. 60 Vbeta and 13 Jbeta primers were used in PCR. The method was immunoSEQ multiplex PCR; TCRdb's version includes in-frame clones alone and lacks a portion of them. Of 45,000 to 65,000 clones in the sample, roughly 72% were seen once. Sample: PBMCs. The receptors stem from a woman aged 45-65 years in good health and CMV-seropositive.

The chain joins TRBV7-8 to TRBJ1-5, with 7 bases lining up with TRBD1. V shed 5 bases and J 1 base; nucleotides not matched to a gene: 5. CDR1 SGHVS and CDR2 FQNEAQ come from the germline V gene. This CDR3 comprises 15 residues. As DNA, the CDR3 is TGTGCCAGCAGCCGGGGGACAGTAAGCAATCAGCCCCAGCATTTT. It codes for CASSRGTVSNQPQHF.

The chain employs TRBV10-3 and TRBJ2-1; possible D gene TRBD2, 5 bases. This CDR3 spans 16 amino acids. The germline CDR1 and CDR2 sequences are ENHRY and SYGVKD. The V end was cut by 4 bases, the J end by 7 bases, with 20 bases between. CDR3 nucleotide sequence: TGTGCCATCAGTGTAGGACTGGAGGTTGAGGGTAATGAGCAGTTCTTC. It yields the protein CAISVGLEVEGNEQFF.

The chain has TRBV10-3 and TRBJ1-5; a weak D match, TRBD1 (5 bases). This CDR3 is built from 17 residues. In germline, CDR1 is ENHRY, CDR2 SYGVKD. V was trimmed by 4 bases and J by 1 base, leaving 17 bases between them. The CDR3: CAISAQGQSVSNQPQHF. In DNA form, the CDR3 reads TGTGCCATCAGTGCTCAGGGCCAATCCGTAAGCAATCAGCCCCAGCATTTT.